A single sample is the source of the 4 T cell receptor beta chains below, sequenced in a study of T cell repertoires and Cas9 in healthy adults. Clones were sequenced by immunoSEQ multiplex PCR, and TCRdb holds only the in-frame ones, with some missing. The sample lists tens of thousands of clones, under 95% occurring once. What was sequenced was CD4+ effector T cells (CD127+, CD25-, CD137-, CD154-) from PBMCs; culture status not recorded. The source is a human donor in good health.

This chain connects TRBV5-6 to TRBJ1-1; D remains unclear. The germline V and J ends were trimmed by 6 bases and 1 base, with 13 bases remaining between them. The germline gives CDR1 SGHDT, CDR2 YYEEEE. CDR3 length equals 14 residues. Here the CDR3 DNA reads TGTGCCAGCACCCCCCCTGGGGAGAACACTGAAGCTTTCTTT. Its protein is CASTPPGENTEAFF.

This sequence joins TRBV5-1 and TRBJ1-2; possible D gene TRBD1, 6 bases. CDR1 SGHRS and CDR2 YFSETQ come from the germline V gene. CDR3 length: 14 amino acids. V lost 3 bases, J lost 0 bases, and 9 bases lay in between. The CDR3 DNA sequence: TGCGCCAGCAGCTCGGACAGCGCTAACTATGGCTACACCTTC. Translation: CASSSDSANYGYTF.

This chain links TRBV2 with TRBJ2-1; the D is unclear. Trimming removed 5 bases from V and 3 bases from J, with 11 bases in between. The V gene's germline CDR1 is SNHLY and CDR2 FYNNEI. The CDR3 has 14 amino acids. The CDR3 bases are TGTGCCAGCAGTTCCGGTGCCAGCTACAATGAGCAGTTCTTC. Translating gives CASSSGASYNEQFF.

This chain uses TRBV27 with TRBJ2-5; the D gene is possibly TRBD2 (7 bases). The CDR3 is made up of 16 amino acids. Germline V gene data show CDR1 as MNHEY and CDR2 as SMNVEV (reference sequence). V lost 5 bases and J 2 bases, leaving 18 bases between the germline ends. CDR3 nucleotides: TGTGCCAGCAGTGCGTGGGGGGGCGCCCGTCAAGAGACCCAGTACTTC. It specifies CASSAWGGARQETQYF.